The 28 T cell receptor beta chains reported below all come from one sample, sequenced in a study of PD-L1 blockade in urothelial cancer. The method was immunoSEQ multiplex PCR; TCRdb's version includes in-frame clones alone and lacks a portion of them. Of approximately 48,000 clones in the sample, around 86% were seen once. The sequenced sample was PBMCs, obtained around atezolizumab (anti-PD-L1) treatment. Receptors originate from a man between 60 and 70 years old with urothelial cancer.

This clone was detected once. The gene calls are TRBV11-2 and TRBJ2-7, with D uncertain. The CDR3 runs 14 residues. The germline V gene has CDR1 SGHAT and CDR2 FQNNGV. V lost 1 base and J lost 3, with 10 bases in between. The CDR3 spells CASSLVGQVYEQYF. CDR3 DNA sequence: TGTGCCAGCAGCTTAGTCGGTCAGGTCTACGAGCAGTACTTC.

The chain uses TRBV6-1 and TRBJ2-3, with TRBD1 as a possible D gene (6 bases). Germline CDR1 reads MNHNS; CDR2 reads SASEGT. The V end lost 2 bases, the J end lost 8 bases, and 17 bases lay between the germline ends. The CDR3 loop spans 15 amino acids. The CDR3 region has the DNA TGTGCCAGCAGTGAACAGACAGGTGAAATGAGTACGCAGTATTTT. Its translation is CASSEQTGEMSTQYF.

The chain employs TRBV19 and TRBJ1-1, with D unresolved. The CDR3 totals 12 residues. The V end was cut by 1 base, the J end by 6 bases, with 6 bases between. Germline CDR1 reads LNHDA; CDR2 reads SQIVND (reference sequence). This chain's CDR3 is CASSIVPSEAFF. The CDR3 DNA reads as TGTGCCAGTAGTATAGTCCCCTCTGAAGCTTTCTTT.

The chain joins TRBV5-1 to TRBJ2-5; a possible D gene is TRBD1 (6 bases). V was cut by 3 bases and J by 4 bases, with 19 bases left in between. The germline gives CDR1 SGHRS, CDR2 YFSETQ. The CDR3 extends over 16 amino acids. The CDR3 loop is CASSSRAQTGLETQYF. CDR3 DNA sequence: TGCGCCAGCAGCTCAAGAGCCCAAACAGGGTTAGAGACCCAGTACTTC.

J is TRBJ2-7 and V is TRBV28; 10 bases are a match to TRBD1. V lost 6 bases to trimming and J lost 1 base; unmatched junction nucleotides: 3. Germline lookup yields CDR1 MDHEN and CDR2 SYDVKM. The CDR3 extends over 14 amino acids. Here the CDR3 reads CASRRTGGSYEQYF. CDR3 coding DNA: TGTGCCAGCAGGAGGACAGGGGGTTCCTACGAGCAGTACTTC. Full variable domain (remainder filled in from reference TRBV28 and TRBJ2-7): DVKVTQSSRYLVKRTGEKVFLECVQDMDHENMFWYRQDPGLGLRLIYFSYDVKMKEKGDIPEGYSVSREKKERFSLILESASTNQTSMYLCASRRTGGSYEQYFGPGTRLTVT.

The chain has TRBV28 and TRBJ1-5; weak D call: TRBD1 (5 bases). V was clipped by 2 bases and J by 6 bases, with 11 bases between them. Germline-derived CDR1 and CDR2 are MDHEN and SYDVKM. This CDR3 region has 14 residues. CDR3 in amino acids: CASSLGGAGQPQHF. The CDR3 nucleotides are TGTGCCAGCAGTTTAGGAGGGGCCGGTCAGCCCCAGCATTTT.

This clone was observed a single time. The chain joins TRBV5-1 to TRBJ1-3; a possible D gene is TRBD1 (5 bases). The CDR3 runs 16 residues. CDR1 and CDR2 from the germline V gene are SGHRS and YFSETQ. V was pared by 0 bases and J by 0 bases, with 10 bases between. CDR3 sequence: CASSLGRGLSGNTIYF. CDR3 bases: TGCGCCAGCAGCTTGGGGAGGGGACTCTCTGGAAACACCATATATTTT.

On this clone itself: One end of the junction does not line up with germline, which may come from a read error. This rearrangement joins TRBV14 to TRBJ1-3, with TRBD1 identical over 7 bases. The CDR3 is made up of 16 amino acids. CDR1 is SGHDN and CDR2 is FVKESK in the germline V gene. The CDR3: CASNQGGRLIGNTIYF. In DNA, the CDR3 is TGTGCCAGCAACCAAGGGGGCAGACTTATTGGAAACACCATATATTTT.

The rearrangement joins TRBV7-3 to TRBJ2-3; D is possibly TRBD2 (6 bases). The CDR3 contains 15 residues. Germline lookup yields CDR1 SGHTA and CDR2 FQGTGA. V shed 3 bases and J shed 2 bases, with 12 bases lying between them. The DNA for the CDR3 is TGTGCCAGCAGCTTCCGATCGGGAGCCACAGATACGCAGTATTTT. Protein product: CASSFRSGATDTQYF.

This chain links TRBV30 with TRBJ2-7, with D maybe TRBD1 (6 bases). This CDR3 is 13 amino acids long. With 4 bases removed from V and 6 bases from J, the gap between germline ends came to 16 bases. Germline V gives CDR1 GTSNPN, CDR2 SVGIG (reference sequence). The CDR3 reads CAWIDSRGSEQYF. The CDR3 region has the DNA TGTGCCTGGATTGACAGCAGGGGATCCGAGCAGTACTTC.

The chain combines TRBV29-1 with TRBJ2-3, with a tentative D call TRBD1 (5 bases). CDR3 length equals 14 residues. V was pared by 4 bases and J by 0 bases, with 11 bases between. CDR1 SQVTM and CDR2 ANQGSEA come from the germline V gene. The CDR3: CSVALRGSTDTQYF. The DNA of the CDR3 is TGCAGCGTTGCCCTAAGGGGTAGCACAGATACGCAGTATTTT.

The chain uses TRBV18 and TRBJ1-4, with D perhaps matching TRBD1 (6 bases). This CDR3 is 16 amino acids long. The germline V gene has CDR1 KGHSH and CDR2 LQKENI. V lost 4 bases to trimming and J lost 2 bases, with 14 bases between them. CDR3 bases: TGTGCCAGCTCACGGGACATAAAGGGGACTAATGAAAAACTGTTTTTT. It translates to CASSRDIKGTNEKLFF.

The gene calls are TRBV5-1 and TRBJ2-2; 11 bases agree with TRBD2. CDR3 length equals 18 residues. Per germline, CDR1 SGHRS and CDR2 YFSETQ. The V gene end was trimmed by 1 base and the J gene end by 6 bases; junction bases not matched to a gene: 11. Here the CDR3 reads CASSLYRIGTSGSGELFF. CDR3 DNA: TGCGCCAGCAGCTTGTACCGTATTGGGACTAGCGGATCCGGGGAGCTGTTTTTT. The variable domain in full, with the rest retrieved from reference TRBV5-1 and TRBJ2-2, is KAGVTQTPRYLIKTRGQQVTLSCSPISGHRSVSWYQQTPGQGLQFLFEYFSETQRNKGNFPGRFSGRQFSNSRSEMNVSTLELGDSALYLCASSLYRIGTSGSGELFFGEGSRLTVL.

The chain is built from TRBV5-1 and TRBJ1-1; maybe TRBD1 (5 bases). V was clipped by 4 bases and J by 1 base, with 20 bases between them. Germline V lookup: CDR1 SGHRS, CDR2 YFSETQ. The CDR3 sequence is 17 residues long. CDR3 in DNA: TGCGCCAGCAGCCGAATCCCGGACACTCCAGGGAACACTGAAGCTTTCTTT. Its protein is CASSRIPDTPGNTEAFF.

This chain joins TRBV5-1 and TRBJ2-5; 7 bases are shared with TRBD2. V gave up 4 bases and J gave up 0 bases; unmatched junction bases: 3. The germline CDR1 and CDR2 sequences are SGHRS and YFSETQ. The CDR3 has 14 amino acids. The CDR3, as DNA: TGCGCCAGCAGCGTTCTAGCGGACCAAGAGACCCAGTACTTC. Protein product: CASSVLADQETQYF.

As DNA, the CDR3 is TGTGCCAGCGGGGGAGGGGTTCCCTACGAGCAGTACTTC. Its translation: CASGGGVPYEQYF. The chain carries TRBV28 and TRBJ2-7; 7 positions agree with TRBD2. The V segment lost 8 bases and the J segment 2 bases; nucleotides outside the gene matches: 6. Germline V gene sequence: CDR1 MDHEN, CDR2 SYDVKM. The CDR3 contains 13 residues.

The genes are TRBV4-3 and TRBJ2-5, with D possibly TRBD2 on 5 matching bases. V lost 0 bases and J lost 2, with 16 bases in between. This CDR3 is built from 17 residues. Per germline, CDR1 LGHNA and CDR2 YSLEER. CDR3: CASSQDWLGIQQETQYF. In nucleotides, the CDR3 is TGCGCCAGCAGCCAAGATTGGCTCGGGATCCAACAAGAGACCCAGTACTTC.

The chain has TRBV6-5 and TRBJ2-2; possibly TRBD1 for D (6 bases). The germline CDR1 and CDR2 sequences are MNHEY and SVGAGI. This CDR3 contains 14 residues. Trimming cost V 6 bases and J 6 bases, with 14 bases left between them. In DNA, the CDR3 is TGTGCCAGCAGGGAACAGGGCGATGCCGGGGAGCTGTTTTTT. As protein: CASREQGDAGELFF.

The chain is built from TRBV7-2 and TRBJ1-2; D gene unclear. This CDR3 region has 16 residues. Trimming took 3 bases from V and 2 from J, leaving 16 bases between them. The germline V gene has CDR1 SGHTA and CDR2 FQGNSA. CDR3 DNA sequence: TGTGCCAGCAGCTTTGATGCGGGCCGCACGAACTATGGCTACACCTTC. Its protein product is CASSFDAGRTNYGYTF.

In DNA, the CDR3 is TGTGCCATCAGTGGCCTTGCACTGATGAACACTGAAGCTTTCTTT. Translated, it gives CAISGLALMNTEAFF. The rearrangement uses TRBV10-3 and TRBJ1-1; no reliable D call. Germline V CDR1 and CDR2: ENHRY, SYGVKD. Trimming cost V 4 bases and J 0 bases, with 12 bases left between them. The CDR3 covers 15 residues.

The chain is built from TRBV19 and TRBJ1-4; D is ambiguous. V was shortened by 7 bases and J by 8 bases, with 17 bases between the two germline ends. Germline CDR1 is LNHDA and CDR2 is SQIVND (reference sequence). CDR3 size: 14 residues. CDR3 sequence reads: CASTPGYLSEKLFF. CDR3 DNA: TGTGCCAGTACCCCGGGGTACCTGAGCGAAAAACTGTTTTTT. The full variable domain, rest sourced from reference TRBV19 and TRBJ1-4, is DGGITQSPKYLFRKEGQNVTLSCEQNLNHDAMYWYRQDPGQGLRLIYYSQIVNDFQKGDIAEGYSVSREKKESFPLTVTSAQKNPTAFYLCASTPGYLSEKLFFGSGTQLSVL.

The chain employs TRBV5-4 and TRBJ1-5; TRBD1 is a possible D gene (6 bases). With 2 bases removed from V and 4 bases from J, the gap between germline ends came to 10 bases. CDR3 length: 14 amino acids. CDR1 is SGHNT and CDR2 is YYREEE in the germline V gene (reference sequence). The CDR3 bases are TGTGCCAGCAGCTTACAGGGTGGTAATCAGCCCCAGCATTTT. Translation: CASSLQGGNQPQHF.

Only one count was recorded for this clone. This chain joins TRBV5-1 and TRBJ2-1; 11 positions agree with TRBD2. Germline V gene lookup returns CDR1 SGHRS and CDR2 YFSETQ. The CDR3 runs 19 residues. V dropped 0 bases and J dropped 0; count of bases not matched to a gene: 8. In DNA form, the CDR3 reads TGCGCCAGCAGCTTGGGTCTAGCGGGGGGTTATCACTCCTACAATGAGCAGTTCTTC. It yields the protein CASSLGLAGGYHSYNEQFF. Supplemented by reference TRBV5-1 and TRBJ2-1, the full variable domain reads KAGVTQTPRYLIKTRGQQVTLSCSPISGHRSVSWYQQTPGQGLQFLFEYFSETQRNKGNFPGRFSGRQFSNSRSEMNVSTLELGDSALYLCASSLGLAGGYHSYNEQFFGPGTRLTVL.

V is TRBV11-3 and J is TRBJ1-1; 8 bases are shared with TRBD1. V gave up 5 bases and J gave up 8 bases; unmatched junction bases: 10. CDR3 length: 14 residues. Germline lookup yields CDR1 SGHNT and CDR2 YENEEA. This CDR3 is CASSAESDRGEAFF. As DNA, the CDR3 is TGTGCCAGCAGCGCCGAATCCGACAGGGGAGAAGCTTTCTTT.

This chain joins TRBV5-1 and TRBJ2-1; 9 bases are shared with TRBD1. From germline, CDR1 is SGHRS and CDR2 YFSETQ. This CDR3 has 16 residues. V shed 4 bases and J 3 bases; nucleotides not matched to a gene: 8. The CDR3 loop reads CASSGSGTGSYNEQFF. DNA for the CDR3: TGCGCCAGCAGCGGATCCGGGACAGGGAGCTACAATGAGCAGTTCTTC.

Concerning this clone: Its ends do not fully match the called genes, so a read error is possible. The chain carries TRBV7-7 and TRBJ2-7; tentatively, D is TRBD1 (6 bases). Germline CDR1 and CDR2: SSHAT and FNYEAQ (reference sequence). This CDR3 has 13 amino acids. The CDR3 spells CASSLGDNYEQYF. The CDR3 bases are TGTGCTAGCAGCCTCGGGGACAACTACGAGCAGTACTTC.

V usage is TRBV27 and J usage is TRBJ2-2, with D possibly being TRBD1 (5 bases). V gave up 2 bases and J gave up 8 bases, with 6 bases separating them. Looked up from germline, CDR1 is MNHEY and CDR2 is SMNVEV (reference sequence). The CDR3 is 12 residues long. For the CDR3, the DNA is TGTGCCAGCAGTTTAGCAGGGGGGGAGCTGTTTTTT. It codes for CASSLAGGELFF.

The chain combines TRBV27 with TRBJ1-1; D possibly corresponds to TRBD1 (6 bases). V was shortened by 0 bases and J by 4 bases, with 15 bases between the two germline ends. The germline gives CDR1 MNHEY, CDR2 SMNVEV (reference sequence). The CDR3 has 16 amino acids. CDR3 amino acids: CASSLSLTGSITEAFF. In DNA, the CDR3 is TGTGCCAGCAGTTTATCGCTAACAGGGTCGATCACTGAAGCTTTCTTT.